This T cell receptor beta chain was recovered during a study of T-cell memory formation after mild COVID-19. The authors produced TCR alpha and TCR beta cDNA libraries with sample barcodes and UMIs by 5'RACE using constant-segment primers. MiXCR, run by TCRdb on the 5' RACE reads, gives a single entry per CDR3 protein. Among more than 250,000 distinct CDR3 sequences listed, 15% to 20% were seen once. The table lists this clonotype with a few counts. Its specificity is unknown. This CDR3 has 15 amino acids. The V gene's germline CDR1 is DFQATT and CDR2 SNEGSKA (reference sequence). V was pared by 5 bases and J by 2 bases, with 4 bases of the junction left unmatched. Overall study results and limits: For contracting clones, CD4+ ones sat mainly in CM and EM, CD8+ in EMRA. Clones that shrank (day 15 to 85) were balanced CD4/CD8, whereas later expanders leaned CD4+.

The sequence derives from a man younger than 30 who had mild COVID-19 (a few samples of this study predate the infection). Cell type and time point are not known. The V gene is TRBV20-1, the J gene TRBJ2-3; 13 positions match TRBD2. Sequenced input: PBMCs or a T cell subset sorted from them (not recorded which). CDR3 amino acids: CSAQLAGGLTDTQYF. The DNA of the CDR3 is TGCAGTGCTCAACTAGCGGGGGGGCTCACAGATACGCAGTATTTT.